This T cell receptor beta chain was recovered during a study of metastatic and nonmetastatic thyroid tumors. The overall study: Repertoires from blood and tumor or nodule tissue of malignant and benign thyroid patients were compared. Study outcomes and limitations: Compared with benign nodules, malignant thyroid tumors were reported to have significantly higher TCR beta diversity in both blood and tumor.

Thyroid surgery was performed in patients who had received no treatment beforehand. Germline loops: CDR1 SGDLS, CDR2 YYNGEE. V lost 0 bases to trimming and J lost 6 bases, with 13 bases between them. The CDR3 covers 15 residues. The table lists this clone with many counts. The antigen remains undetermined. Other DNA sequences within the sample encode an identical CDR3. Study processing details: In papillary thyroid cancer, a distant-metastasis classifier was built using CDR3 differences across clinicopathological groups. TCRdb re-processed the PCR reads through MiXCR. The V and J calls, along with clone size, are taken from TCRdb and not from the paper's own processing. The sample lists about 92,000 clones, around 14% occurring once.

The receptor comes from a female donor with papillary thyroid cancer or a benign thyroid nodule (not recorded which). Some clones in this sample may be carry-over from other donors' samples. The V and J genes are TRBV9 and TRBJ2-1, with a possible D match to TRBD2 (6 bases). Sample: blood. The CDR3 is CASSVEGTPGNEQFF. The CDR3 nucleotides are TGTGCCAGCAGCGTAGAAGGGACTCCAGGCAATGAGCAGTTCTTC.